This T cell receptor (beta chain) was found in a study of T cell repertoires in cytomegalovirus infection. Study background: Signatures in public TCR beta sequences pointed to both CMV infection and matching HLA type. Study observations and caveats: Identification of carriers of CMV plus the relevant HLA was achieved through cumulative public TCR beta family frequency. Dominant in the ex vivo response were TCR beta clonotypes restricted by HLA-C and specific for CMV.

TCRdb recomputed calls from the reads with MiXCR, one row per CDR3 protein. This sample has 300,000 to 400,000 distinct CDR3 sequences, with more than 8% found just once. This clonotype was detected ten times or more. Its target is unknown. This CDR3 region has 15 residues. CDR1 is SGHVS, CDR2 FNYEAQ, per germline. V dropped 2 bases and J dropped 2 bases, with 10 bases sitting between them. The chain couples TRBV7-6 to TRBJ1-5; D perhaps matches TRBD1 (6 bases). The sequencing input was PBMCs. The sequence was obtained from a human donor in good health (CMV status not recorded). Some clones in this sample may be carry-over from other donors' samples. The DNA for the CDR3 is TGTGCCAGCAGCTTATTGGCAGGGGGCAATCAGCCCCAGCATTTT. It is translated as CASSLLAGGNQPQHF.